The clone carrying this T cell receptor beta chain was seen more than once but under ten times. What it binds is not known. These data come from a study of T cells after yellow fever vaccination. General study points: Post-booster samples contained most primary-vaccination clones (about 96% CD4, less than 90% CD8). The CD4 compartment and the CD8 compartment contained a small share of clonotypes in common. Peak timing came faster in the weaker secondary response, day 5 versus 15.

Generation of TCR cDNA used 5'RACE template switching (which added a universal primer site and UMIs). One entry per CDR3 protein results from TCRdb running MiXCR on the 5' RACE reads. The table lists hundreds of thousands of distinct CDR3 sequences, about 19% of them singletons. The ends were cut back, 1 base at V and 5 bases at J, with 12 bases in the middle. This CDR3 has 15 residues. From germline, CDR1 is LGHNA and CDR2 YSLEER. Sequenced here: PBMCs, sampled before the yellow fever booster vaccination. V gene TRBV4-3 combines with J gene TRBJ2-4; the D is unclear. This receptor was obtained from a man younger than 35 who received the YFV17D yellow fever vaccine. CDR3 in DNA: TGCGCCAGCAGCCAAGCGGAAGGCATAGAAAACATTCAGTACTTC. This codes for CASSQAEGIENIQYF.